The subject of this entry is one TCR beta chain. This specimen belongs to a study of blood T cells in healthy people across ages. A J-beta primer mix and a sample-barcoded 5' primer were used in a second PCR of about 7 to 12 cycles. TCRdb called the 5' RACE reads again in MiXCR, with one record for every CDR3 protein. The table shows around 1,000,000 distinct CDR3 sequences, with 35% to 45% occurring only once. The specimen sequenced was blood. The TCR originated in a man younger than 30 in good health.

CDR3 DNA sequence: TGCGCCAGCAGCTTGGGATCAAGAAGCCTCACAGATACGCAGTATTTT. This sequence encodes CASSLGSRSLTDTQYF. The chain is built from TRBV5-1 and TRBJ2-3; D is ambiguous. V lost 0 bases, J lost 2 bases, and 13 bases lay in between. This CDR3 has 16 residues. Per germline, CDR1 SGHRS and CDR2 YFSETQ.